Below are 10 T cell receptor beta chains sequenced from a single sample in a study of early T cells in non-severe SARS-CoV-2 infection. TCRdb re-called the 5' RACE reads with MiXCR, one entry per CDR3 protein. The sample holds more than 85,000 distinct CDR3 sequences, about 15% seen once. Source material: whole blood. These receptor sequences come from an adult who was a healthcare worker with PCR-confirmed SARS-CoV-2 infection or an uninfected control (not recorded which).

This clonotype was recorded at least ten times. This chain joins TRBV6-1 and TRBJ2-2; either TRBD1 or TRBD2 may supply D (5 bases each). There are 15 residues in the CDR3. Germline values: CDR1 MNHNS, CDR2 SASEGT. Trimming left V 4 bases short and J 3 bases short, with 12 bases between. CDR3 sequence (DNA): TGTGCCAGCAGTGTCGGGATGGGGGACACCGGGGAGCTGTTTTTT. This codes for CASSVGMGDTGELFF.

This clonotype appeared many times. V gene TRBV5-4 combines with J gene TRBJ2-3, with TRBD2 matching 10 bases. V shed 1 base and J 3 bases; nucleotides not matched to a gene: 5. Germline CDR1 is SGHNT and CDR2 is YYREEE (reference sequence). This CDR3 region has 16 residues. The CDR3 spells CASSLRASGGTDTQYF. DNA of the CDR3: TGTGCCAGCAGCTTGCGGGCTAGCGGGGGAACAGATACGCAGTATTTT.

This clonotype was detected only a few times. This chain connects TRBV28 to TRBJ1-6; no clear D gene. V was shortened by 2 bases and J by 4 bases, with 12 bases between the two germline ends. Germline CDR1 MDHEN, CDR2 SYDVKM. This CDR3 is 16 amino acids long. CDR3: CASSLATGSYNSPLHF. CDR3 nucleotides: TGTGCCAGCAGTTTAGCCACCGGCTCTTATAATTCACCCCTCCACTTT.

A few counts support this clonotype. This chain joins TRBV5-4 and TRBJ2-5, with TRBD2 as a possible D gene (5 bases). The germline CDR1 and CDR2 sequences are SGHNT and YYREEE (reference sequence). V lost 3 bases, J lost 0 bases, and 12 bases lay in between. The CDR3 is 15 amino acids. Here the CDR3 reads CASSSHILDQETQYF. Written as DNA, the CDR3 is TGTGCCAGCAGCTCACACATACTAGACCAAGAGACCCAGTACTTC.

The DNA for the CDR3 is TGTGCCAGCAGCCCAAGACAGGGGGCTGCAGATACGCAGTATTTT. It is translated as CASSPRQGAADTQYF. The chain combines TRBV12-3 or TRBV12-4 with TRBJ2-3, with 10 bases matching TRBD1. CDR3 size: 15 residues. V gave up 6 bases and J gave up 4 bases; unmatched junction bases: 7.

This clonotype was seen a handful of times. The rearrangement links TRBV5-6 to TRBJ2-7; the D is unclear. Trimming took 0 bases from V and 5 from J, leaving 6 bases between them. The CDR3 covers 12 residues. Per the germline V gene, CDR1 is SGHDT and CDR2 is YYEEEE. CDR3 sequence: CASSLALNEQYF. The CDR3 DNA is TGTGCCAGCAGCTTGGCGCTGAACGAGCAGTACTTC.

V is TRBV4-3 and J is TRBJ2-1; D may be TRBD2 (5 bases). Germline CDR1 is LGHNA and CDR2 is YSLEER. CDR3 length: 13 residues. The V gene lost 4 bases and the J gene lost 9 bases, with 13 bases spanning the gap. The CDR3 bases are TGCGCCAGCAGCCCCAATACTAGGAGTGAGCAGTTCTTC. This encodes CASSPNTRSEQFF.

The rearrangement uses TRBV7-2 and TRBJ2-1; 7 bases match TRBD2. The germline V gene encodes CDR1 SGHTA and CDR2 FQGNSA. This CDR3 is built from 16 residues. V was pared by 3 bases and J by 5 bases, with 10 bases of the junction left unmatched. CDR3 bases: TGTGCCAGCAGCTTCTTCGGGAGGAGTTACGACAATGAGCAGTTCTTC. Amino acids: CASSFFGRSYDNEQFF.

This chain connects TRBV7-9 to TRBJ2-7; no definite D call. With 1 base removed from V and 2 bases from J, the gap between germline ends came to 15 bases. The CDR3 covers 16 residues. Germline V gene lookup returns CDR1 SEHNR and CDR2 FQNEAQ (reference sequence). CDR3 region: CASSLGGYGQTYEQYF. The CDR3 nucleotides read TGTGCCAGCAGCTTAGGGGGTTACGGGCAGACCTACGAGCAGTACTTC.

This clonotype has just a few counts. The rearrangement uses TRBV6-6 and TRBJ1-5; possibly TRBD1 for D (5 bases). This CDR3 is 14 amino acids long. The germline V and J ends were trimmed by 4 bases and 5 bases, with 12 bases remaining between them. The germline CDR1 and CDR2 sequences are MNHNY and SVGAGI (reference sequence). In DNA form, the CDR3 reads TGTGCCAGCAGTTTAGTCTGGGGGGATCAGCCCCAGCATTTT. Translated: CASSLVWGDQPQHF.